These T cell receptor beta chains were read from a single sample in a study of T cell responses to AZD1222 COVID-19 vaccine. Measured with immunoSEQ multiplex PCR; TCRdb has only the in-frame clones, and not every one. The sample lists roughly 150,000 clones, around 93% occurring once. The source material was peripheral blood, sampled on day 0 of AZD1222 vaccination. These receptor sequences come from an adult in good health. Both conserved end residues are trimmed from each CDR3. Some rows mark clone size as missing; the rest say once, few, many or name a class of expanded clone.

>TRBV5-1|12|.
ASSLGTGGNTIY
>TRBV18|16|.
ASSPQLLAGGEQETQY
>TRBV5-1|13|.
ASSLVMADTEKLF
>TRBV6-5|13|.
ASSPGTGETYGYT
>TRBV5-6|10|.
ASSWTGGGYT
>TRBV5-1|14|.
ASTPGAGQGYYGYT
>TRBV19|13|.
ASSRGPIGYNEQF
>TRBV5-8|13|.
ASSLPLTFYNEQF
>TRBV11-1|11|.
ASSLSFNSPLH
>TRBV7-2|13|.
ASSLGQARYNEQF
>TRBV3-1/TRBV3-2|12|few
ASSQEDSNTEAF
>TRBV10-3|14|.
AISEHNPGGDQPQH
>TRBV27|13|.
ASRLSGGRYYEQY
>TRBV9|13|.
ASSVGVGVGNTIY
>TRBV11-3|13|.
ASSRTSDYVDEQF
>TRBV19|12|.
ASSLLSGANVLT
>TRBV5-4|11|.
ASSPAGVDTIY